This entry is about one TCR beta chain. This clonotype showed up many times. It lacks a known antigen. No clone much larger than this one lies a single base away; base qualities are absent. What this sample's time point label stands for: pre-sensitization, week 0. In light of the paper, this sample's treatment or condition label describes: therapeutic diphenylcyclopropenone sensitization with weekly scalp DPC. At each patch-test visit, blood was drawn before the patch test was applied. Patients were considered eligible if aged 18 to 70, diagnosed with alopecia and deemed suitable for DPC therapy, and patients were excluded if pregnant. Total RNA was extracted from unfractionated whole blood that had been collected in Tempus Blood RNA tubes. This sample is drawn from a study of human T cells and chemical hapten exposure listed by TCRdb under 2021. For context, the study as a whole: For sensitization, 2% DPC in acetone was applied to a roughly 2 cm by roughly 2 cm area of upper inner arm skin. About 30 alopecia patients provided blood for TCR sequencing at one to four time points (pre-sensitization, 2, 6 and 24 weeks). Weekly therapeutic DPC doses were additionally applied to the scalp of patients throughout the roughly 25-week study period. Blood samples were taken from patients before sensitization (week 0) and then at 2, 6 and about 24 weeks after DPC sensitization. Patch testing was done on the upper back using Finn chambers containing 0.01% DPC, and results were scored after 6 days according to International Contact Dermatitis Research Group standards. Peripheral blood TCR repertoire changes were tracked in vivo in alopecia patients during primary and secondary sensitization to the hapten diphenylcyclopropenone (DPC). Libraries were pooled for sequencing, and variation in per-sample TCR yields was attributed mainly to small differences in library volumes within the pool. Alopecia areata with under or over 50% scalp involvement, alopecia totalis and alopecia universalis were represented in the patient cohort, which was mostly female. Overall study results and their limits: DPC sensitization did not change how many TCRs were above 1 in 1000 frequency, and no evidence was found of alterations in global repertoire structure. After repeated subsampling, changes were observed in the strength of the expansion versus patch-test correlation and in the threshold at which the correlation became significant. All patients had alopecia, a presumed autoimmune disease, so their immune response might differ from that of healthy individuals. Patch test score was positively correlated with the number of PT1 expanded TCRs, with significance at thresholds 8, 16 and 32 but not at 4. Expanded TCRs formed significantly more large CDR3 similarity clusters than pre-sensitization or healthy control sets, consistent with antigen-driven responses.

Library method: RACE. TCRdb records NextSeq 500 as the sequencer. Library preparation attached unique molecular identifiers to individual cDNA molecules for quantitative, reproducible TCR counting. Both TCR alpha and TCR beta chains were sequenced from each blood RNA sample. The original pipeline was this. A median of around 100,000 TCRs per sample was observed, with a range of 23,224 to 690,600. The Decombinator software suite was used to annotate the V, J and CDR3 of the TCR reads. To make PS versus PT1 abundance plots, every sample was subsampled to the same number of TCRs (28,000). Expanded TCRs were defined as absent before sensitization and observed at least eight times at the 2-week time point. Starting from the raw public reads, TCRdb applied fastp trimming at Q25, assembled clones with MiXCR and retained in-frame beta chains. Rows matching on CDR3 protein sequence are summarized as one entry with the most common DNA and genes. These V and J calls originate from TCRdb's pipeline instead of the authors' own analysis. In all, the sample holds almost 40,000 distinct CDR3 sequences, and 7.5% to 8% of those were seen once. The biggest ten clones account for 1.3% of the sample.

The sample here was whole blood, taken in connection with sensitization to the hapten diphenylcyclopropenone (DPC). The sequence derives from a woman between 45 and 65 years old with alopecia areata. Some clones in this sample may be carry-over from other donors' samples.

This receptor carries the CDR3 CASSVLPGTGGSSYNEQFF. The DNA sequence reads TGTGCCAGCAGCGTCCTCCCCGGAACTGGGGGTAGCTCCTACAATGAGCAGTTCTTC. This sequence uses TRBV9 and TRBJ2-1, with the D gene tentatively TRBD1 or TRBD2, based on 5 matching bases in each. V loses 2 bases of germline sequence and J loses 0 bases, and the interval between the two ends is 21 bases. Reading the germline V gene gives CDR1 SGDLS and CDR2 YYNGEE. From cysteine to phenylalanine, the CDR3 is 19 amino acids long. CDR3 DNA is the only sequence kept; it has 57 bases, read in frame from the first base.